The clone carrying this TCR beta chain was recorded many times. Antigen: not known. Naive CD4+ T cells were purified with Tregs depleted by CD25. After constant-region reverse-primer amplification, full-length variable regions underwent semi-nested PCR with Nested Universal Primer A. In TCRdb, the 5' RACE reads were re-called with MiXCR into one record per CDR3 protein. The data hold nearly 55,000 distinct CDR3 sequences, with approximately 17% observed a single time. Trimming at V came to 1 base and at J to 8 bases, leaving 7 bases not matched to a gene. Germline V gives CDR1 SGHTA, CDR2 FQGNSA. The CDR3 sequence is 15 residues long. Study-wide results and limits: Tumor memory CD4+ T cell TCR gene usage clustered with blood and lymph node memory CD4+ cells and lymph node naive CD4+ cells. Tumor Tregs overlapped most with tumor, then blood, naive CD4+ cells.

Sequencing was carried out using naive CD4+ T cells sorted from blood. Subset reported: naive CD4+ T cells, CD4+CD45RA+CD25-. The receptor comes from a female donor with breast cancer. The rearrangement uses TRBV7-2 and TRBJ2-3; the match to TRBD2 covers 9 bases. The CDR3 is CASSLVAGGDVTQYF. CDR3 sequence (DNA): TGTGCCAGCAGCTTAGTCGCGGGAGGGGACGTTACGCAGTATTTT.